This TCR beta chain was sequenced for a study of OX40 agonist ivuxolimab in advanced cancers. Generated by immunoSEQ multiplex PCR, the TCRdb table keeps only in-frame clones and is missing some. In the table there are about 34,000 clones, around 90% of which are singletons. Germline V lookup: CDR1 SGHAT, CDR2 FQNNGV. V was shortened by 6 bases and J by 9 bases, with 18 bases between the two germline ends. The CDR3 has 14 amino acids. The receptor's source is an adult with an advanced solid tumor such as melanoma, head and neck, liver or kidney cancer. The rearrangement joins TRBV11-2 to TRBJ2-1, with a weak D call TRBD1 (5 bases). The sample consisted of CD4+ or CD8+ T cells sorted from blood, taken in a trial of the OX40 agonist ivuxolimab. Written as DNA, the CDR3 is TGTGCCAGCAGGATTCACCAGGGTCTTGGTGAGCAGTTCTTC. The encoded protein is CASRIHQGLGEQFF.